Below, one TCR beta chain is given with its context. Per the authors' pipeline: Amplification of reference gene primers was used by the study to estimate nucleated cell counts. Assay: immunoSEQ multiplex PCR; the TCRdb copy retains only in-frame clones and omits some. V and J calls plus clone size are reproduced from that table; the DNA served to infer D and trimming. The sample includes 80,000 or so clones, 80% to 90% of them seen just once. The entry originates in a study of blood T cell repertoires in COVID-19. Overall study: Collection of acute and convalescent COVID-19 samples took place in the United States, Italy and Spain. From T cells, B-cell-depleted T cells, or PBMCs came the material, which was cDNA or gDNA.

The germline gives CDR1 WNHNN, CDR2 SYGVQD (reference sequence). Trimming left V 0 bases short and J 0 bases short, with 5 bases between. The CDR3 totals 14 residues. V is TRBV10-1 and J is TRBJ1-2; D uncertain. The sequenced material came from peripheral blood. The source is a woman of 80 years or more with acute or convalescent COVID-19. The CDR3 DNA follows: TGCGCCAGCAGTGAGTCGAGAGCTAACTATGGCTACACCTTC. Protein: CASSESRANYGYTF.